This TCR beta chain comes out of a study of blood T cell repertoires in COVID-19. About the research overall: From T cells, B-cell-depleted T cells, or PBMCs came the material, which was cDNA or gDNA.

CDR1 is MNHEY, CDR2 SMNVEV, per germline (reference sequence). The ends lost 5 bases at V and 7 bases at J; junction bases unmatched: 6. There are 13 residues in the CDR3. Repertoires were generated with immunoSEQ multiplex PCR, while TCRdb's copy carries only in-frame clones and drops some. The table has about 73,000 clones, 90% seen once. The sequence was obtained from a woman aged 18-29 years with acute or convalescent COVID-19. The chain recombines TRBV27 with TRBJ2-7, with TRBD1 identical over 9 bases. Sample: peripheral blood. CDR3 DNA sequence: TGTGCCAGCAGTATCGGGACAGGGTTAGAGCAGTACTTC. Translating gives CASSIGTGLEQYF.